This T cell receptor (beta chain) was identified during a study of blood T cell repertoires in COVID-19. Study context: Italy, Spain and the United States were the sources of the convalescent and acute COVID-19 samples. PBMCs, B-cell-depleted T cells, or T cells provided the cDNA or gDNA that made up the material.

Per the original data handling: By means of reference gene primer amplification, nucleated cell counts were estimated. Sequenced by immunoSEQ multiplex PCR; TCRdb stores in-frame clones only, minus some. V and J calls and clone size follow that table, whereas D and trimming were derived from the DNA. The data contain under 250,000 clones, 80% to 90% of them seen just once; the ten biggest clones take up 6.2%. The V end lost 6 bases, the J end lost 0 bases, and 12 bases lay between the germline ends. This CDR3 is built from 16 residues. Germline-derived CDR1 and CDR2 are MNHEY and SMNVEV (reference sequence). Only a few counts were recorded for this clone.

The sequenced sample consisted of peripheral blood. The chain has TRBV27 and TRBJ2-6, with D tentatively TRBD2 (6 bases). The sequence derives from a man in his 60s with acute or convalescent COVID-19. The CDR3 sequence is CASSRDSYSGANVLTF. The CDR3 DNA sequence: TGTGCCAGCAGCAGGGACTCTTACTCTGGGGCCAACGTCCTGACTTTC.